A selection of T cell receptor beta chains follows, all from one sample in a study of tumor-infiltrating lymphocytes in oesophageal squamous cell carcinoma. TCRdb reanalysed the PCR reads using MiXCR and keeps one entry per CDR3 protein. The table has roughly 11,000 distinct CDR3 sequences, about three fifths seen once. The sample consisted of esophageal tumor tissue. Every receptor here comes from a male donor with esophageal squamous cell carcinoma. CDR3s include the opening cysteine and the closing phenylalanine or tryptophan. The D gene is left open where the match is weak. Clone size, where shown, is once, few, many, or a class for clones that have expanded.

clone size: -
V gene: TRBV5-5
D gene: -
J gene: TRBJ2-3
CDR3 protein: CASSLDRDTDTQYF
CDR3 DNA: TGTGCCAGCAGCTTGGACAGGGACACAGATACGCAGTATTTT

clone size: -
V gene: TRBV27
D gene: -
J gene: TRBJ2-5
CDR3 protein: CASSLGRRQETQYF
CDR3 DNA: TGTGCCAGCAGTTTGGGACGTCGCCAAGAGACCCAGTACTTC

clone size: once
V gene: TRBV7-4
D gene: TRBD2
J gene: TRBJ2-1
CDR3 protein: CASGTSGRGNEQFF
CDR3 DNA: TGTGCCAGCGGGACTAGCGGGAGAGGGAATGAGCAGTTCTTC

clone size: -
V gene: TRBV7-2
D gene: TRBD2
J gene: TRBJ2-3
CDR3 protein: CASSPGLAEGSSTGELYF
CDR3 DNA: TGTGCCAGCAGCCCGGGACTAGCGGAGGGGTCTAGCACCGGGGAGCTGTATTTT

clone size: few
V gene: TRBV7-2
D gene: -
J gene: TRBJ2-1
CDR3 protein: CASSLAILARNEQFF
CDR3 DNA: TGTGCCAGCAGCTTAGCTATCCTAGCCCGTAATGAGCAGTTCTTC

clone size: few
V gene: TRBV7-2
D gene: -
J gene: TRBJ2-3
CDR3 protein: CASSAVLVSTDTQYF
CDR3 DNA: TGTGCCAGCAGCGCGGTTCTGGTGAGCACAGATACGCAGTATTTT

clone size: medium-sized
V gene: TRBV7-9
D gene: -
J gene: TRBJ1-4
CDR3 protein: CASTRVGGTNEKLFF
CDR3 DNA: TGTGCCAGCACCCGGGTAGGGGGGACTAATGAAAAACTGTTTTTT

clone size: once
V gene: TRBV11-2
D gene: -
J gene: TRBJ2-7
CDR3 protein: CASSFFGGPSYEQYF
CDR3 DNA: TGTGCCAGCAGCTTCTTTGGTGGACCATCGTACGAGCAGTACTTC

clone size: few
V gene: TRBV7-9
D gene: -
J gene: TRBJ1-1
CDR3 protein: CASSPTGTGGTEAFF
CDR3 DNA: TGTGCCAGCAGCCCAACCGGGACGGGGGGGACTGAAGCTTTCTTT

clone size: once
V gene: TRBV25-1
D gene: -
J gene: TRBJ1-2
CDR3 protein: CASSQLGGTYGYTF
CDR3 DNA: TGTGCCAGCAGCCAACTCGGAGGGACCTATGGCTACACCTTC

clone size: -
V gene: TRBV7-2
D gene: TRBD2
J gene: TRBJ2-7
CDR3 protein: CASSLDTSRGDYEQYF
CDR3 DNA: TGTGCCAGCAGCTTGGATACTAGTCGGGGGGACTACGAGCAGTACTTC

clone size: -
V gene: TRBV6-5
D gene: -
J gene: TRBJ2-3
CDR3 protein: CASSSTSTDTQYF
CDR3 DNA: TGTGCCAGCAGTTCCACTAGCACAGATACGCAGTATTTT

clone size: -
V gene: TRBV12-5
D gene: TRBD1
J gene: TRBJ2-5
CDR3 protein: CASGLDRGETQYF
CDR3 DNA: TGTGCTAGTGGTTTGGACAGGGGGGAGACCCAGTACTTC

clone size: -
V gene: TRBV7-3
D gene: -
J gene: TRBJ2-1
CDR3 protein: CASSLAQWTGGSEQFF
CDR3 DNA: TGTGCCAGCAGCTTAGCTCAATGGACCGGGGGCAGTGAGCAGTTCTTC

clone size: -
V gene: TRBV7-2
D gene: -
J gene: TRBJ2-3
CDR3 protein: CASSFSFQSTDTQYF
CDR3 DNA: TGTGCCAGCAGCTTCAGCTTTCAGAGCACAGATACGCAGTATTTT

clone size: many
V gene: TRBV19
D gene: TRBD2
J gene: TRBJ2-3
CDR3 protein: CASSMGRVGGRADTQYF
CDR3 DNA: TGTGCCAGTAGTATGGGGAGGGTTGGAGGGCGGGCCGATACGCAGTATTTT

clone size: -
V gene: TRBV7-2
D gene: -
J gene: TRBJ2-1
CDR3 protein: CASSLAGGGADEQFF
CDR3 DNA: TGTGCCAGCAGCTTAGCGGGAGGGGGAGCGGATGAGCAGTTCTTC

clone size: -
V gene: TRBV7-2
D gene: -
J gene: TRBJ1-1
CDR3 protein: CASSLAGSIWNTEAFF
CDR3 DNA: TGTGCCAGCAGCTTAGCCGGAAGTATTTGGAACACTGAAGCTTTCTTT

clone size: -
V gene: TRBV6-1
D gene: -
J gene: TRBJ2-7
CDR3 protein: CASSEGDPHEQYF
CDR3 DNA: TGTGCCAGCAGTGAAGGCGATCCTCATGAGCAGTACTTC

clone size: many
V gene: TRBV6-1
D gene: -
J gene: TRBJ1-1
CDR3 protein: CASSYRNMDTEAFF
CDR3 DNA: TGTGCCAGCAGTTACCGCAACATGGACACTGAAGCTTTCTTT

clone size: once
V gene: TRBV6-1
D gene: -
J gene: TRBJ2-5
CDR3 protein: CASSDDSGWEQYF
CDR3 DNA: TGTGCCAGCAGTGACGACTCTGGGTGGGAGCAGTACTTC

clone size: -
V gene: TRBV7-9
D gene: TRBD2
J gene: TRBJ2-1
CDR3 protein: CASSSSLAGDAYNEQFF
CDR3 DNA: TGTGCCAGCAGCTCCTCATTAGCGGGAGATGCCTACAATGAGCAGTTCTTC

clone size: -
V gene: TRBV7-9
D gene: -
J gene: TRBJ2-1
CDR3 protein: CASSLSQGTSWSEAFF
CDR3 DNA: TGTGCCAGCAGCTTAAGTCAGGGGACCTCCTGGTCGGAAGCTTTCTTC

clone size: -
V gene: TRBV12-3/TRBV12-4
D gene: -
J gene: TRBJ2-4
CDR3 protein: CASSFGGLTYNSPLHF
CDR3 DNA: TGTGCCAGCAGTTTTGGGGGGCTGACCTATAATTCACCCCTCCACTTC

clone size: -
V gene: TRBV7-7
D gene: TRBD1
J gene: TRBJ2-1
CDR3 protein: CASSLTGGRGNEQFF
CDR3 DNA: TGTGCTAGCAGCTTAACAGGGGGCCGGGGCAATGAGCAGTTCTTC

clone size: few
V gene: TRBV7-2
D gene: TRBD2
J gene: TRBJ2-7
CDR3 protein: CASSLAAGWGLGFEQYF
CDR3 DNA: TGTGCCAGCAGCTTAGCCGCAGGTTGGGGACTAGGGTTCGAGCAGTACTTC

clone size: -
V gene: TRBV7-9
D gene: -
J gene: TRBJ2-7
CDR3 protein: CASSPTDTGADSHEQYF
CDR3 DNA: TGTGCCAGCAGCCCAACAGATACGGGGGCTGATTCCCACGAGCAGTACTTC

clone size: medium-sized
V gene: TRBV27
D gene: TRBD2
J gene: TRBJ2-1
CDR3 protein: CASSFREGREQFF
CDR3 DNA: TGTGCCAGCAGTTTCCGGGAGGGCCGTGAGCAGTTCTTC

clone size: -
V gene: TRBV5-1
D gene: TRBD1
J gene: TRBJ1-6
CDR3 protein: CASSPTGADGSPLHF
CDR3 DNA: TGCGCCAGCAGCCCGACAGGGGCTGATGGTTCACCCCTCCACTTT

clone size: -
V gene: TRBV11-2
D gene: TRBD2
J gene: TRBJ2-7
CDR3 protein: CASSPQRLANNEQYF
CDR3 DNA: TGTGCCAGCAGCCCACAACGACTAGCGAACAATGAGCAGTACTTC

clone size: -
V gene: TRBV27
D gene: -
J gene: TRBJ1-4
CDR3 protein: CASRGGRTNRTLRVFF
CDR3 DNA: TGTGCCAGCAGGGGGGGGAGGACGAATCGGACCCTCAGGGTGTTTTTT

clone size: many
V gene: TRBV5-1
D gene: TRBD2
J gene: TRBJ2-1
CDR3 protein: CASSEQLAGGGEQFF
CDR3 DNA: TGCGCCAGCAGCGAGCAGCTAGCGGGAGGGGGTGAGCAGTTCTTC